This is a list of T cell receptor beta chains from one sample in a study of T cells after yellow fever vaccination. One entry per CDR3 protein results from TCRdb running MiXCR on the 5' RACE reads. Among hundreds of thousands of distinct CDR3 sequences listed, about 13% were seen once. Sample: PBMCs, taken on the day of the yellow fever booster vaccination. Receptors were obtained from a man aged 25-40 years who received the YFV17D yellow fever vaccine. Each CDR3 is given with its conserved first and last residue. The D gene is left open where the match is weak. Expanded clones get a size class; other rows say once, few or many, or leave the size out.

>TRBJ1-2|many|-|TRBV20-1
CSARDLGRNYGYTF
TGCAGTGCTAGAGACCTAGGAAGGAACTATGGCTACACCTTC
>TRBJ2-1|few|-|TRBV29-1
CSVGEDADNEQFF
TGCAGCGTCGGGGAGGACGCGGACAATGAGCAGTTCTTC
>TRBJ1-1|many|-|TRBV20-1
CSARTVNTEAFF
TGCAGTGCTCGGACGGTGAACACTGAAGCTTTCTTT
>TRBJ2-5|few|-|TRBV18
CASSLNEGGRQETQYF
TGTGCCAGCTCACTCAACGAGGGGGGCCGACAAGAGACCCAGTACTTC
>TRBJ2-4|many|-|TRBV29-1
CSVEGWEGDANIQYF
TGCAGCGTTGAAGGTTGGGAAGGGGACGCAAACATTCAGTACTTC
>TRBJ2-5|-|-|TRBV27
CASAQGMNKETQYF
TGTGCCAGCGCCCAGGGGATGAATAAAGAGACCCAGTACTTC
>TRBJ1-1|once|-|TRBV28
CASRRPGGTEAFF
TGTGCCAGCAGGCGCCCCGGCGGCACTGAAGCTTTCTTT
>TRBJ2-1|few|TRBD2|TRBV9
CASSSRLGTSGYYNEQFF
TGTGCCAGCAGCTCCCGGCTGGGGACTAGCGGGTACTACAATGAGCAGTTCTTC
>TRBJ2-3|few|-|TRBV5-1
CASSLMAGSTDTQYF
TGCGCCAGCAGCTTAATGGCGGGGAGCACAGATACGCAGTATTTT
>TRBJ1-1|few|-|TRBV7-2
CASSGGGRLNTEAFF
TGTGCCAGCAGCGGGGGTGGCAGGTTGAACACTGAAGCTTTCTTT
>TRBJ2-7|few|-|TRBV5-1
CASSLRPDSYEQYF
TGCGCCAGCAGCTTGCGGCCCGACTCCTACGAGCAGTACTTC
>TRBJ1-1|few|TRBD1|TRBV19
CATAMTGFSAEAFF
TGTGCCACCGCGATGACAGGGTTTTCCGCTGAAGCTTTCTTT
>TRBJ2-7|-|TRBD2|TRBV7-9
CASSGAGGHRYEQYF
TGTGCCAGCAGCGGTGCGGGAGGACACCGCTACGAGCAGTACTTC
>TRBJ2-2|-|TRBD1|TRBV30
CAWSALRGRNTGELFF
TGTGCCTGGAGTGCCCTCAGGGGGCGTAACACCGGGGAGCTGTTTTTT
>TRBJ2-5|few|-|TRBV7-2
CASSRDGYQETQYF
TGTGCCAGCAGCAGGGACGGGTACCAAGAGACCCAGTACTTC
>TRBJ2-1|-|TRBD2|TRBV12-3/TRBV12-4
CASSLSGRPPYNEQFF
TGTGCCAGCAGCCTCAGCGGGAGGCCCCCCTACAATGAGCAGTTCTTC
>TRBJ2-7|-|-|TRBV12-5
CASGTVKYSSYEQYF
TGTGCTAGTGGTACCGTTAAGTACAGCTCCTACGAGCAGTACTTC
>TRBJ2-3|few|-|TRBV5-1
CASSSRARITDTQYF
TGCGCCAGCAGCTCCCGAGCGCGGATCACAGATACGCAGTATTTT
>TRBJ2-5|once|-|TRBV5-4
CASSLVAGQERAQYF
TGTGCCAGCAGCTTGGTGGCAGGTCAAGAGAGGGCCCAGTACTTC
>TRBJ1-1|-|-|TRBV20-1
CSARDKRVIEAFF
TGCAGTGCTAGAGATAAGAGGGTTATTGAAGCTTTCTTT
>TRBJ2-2|-|TRBD1|TRBV5-4
CASTRTGGAGGELFF
TGTGCCAGCACCCGGACAGGGGGCGCGGGCGGGGAGCTGTTTTTT
>TRBJ2-5|few|TRBD2|TRBV20-1
CSARVRGRETQYF
TGCAGTGCTAGAGTGCGGGGGAGGGAGACCCAGTACTTC
>TRBJ2-2|-|TRBD2|TRBV30
CACHGTRNTGELFF
TGTGCCTGCCATGGGACTAGGAACACCGGGGAGCTGTTTTTT
>TRBJ2-5|once|-|TRBV24-1
CATSAGDSWEGTETQYF
TGTGCCACCAGTGCCGGGGACTCGTGGGAAGGTACGGAGACCCAGTACTTC
>TRBJ2-5|few|-|TRBV7-9
CASTLGTQETQYF
TGTGCCAGCACCCTAGGGACCCAAGAGACCCAGTACTTC
>TRBJ2-7|-|TRBD2|TRBV5-6
CASSLGGLAEYEQYF
TGTGCCAGCAGCTTGGGGGGACTAGCCGAGTACGAGCAGTACTTC
>TRBJ1-6|once|-|TRBV25-1
CASSEYERGASYNSPLHF
TGTGCCAGCAGTGAATATGAGAGGGGGGCGTCCTATAATTCACCCCTCCACTTT
>TRBJ2-3|few|-|TRBV7-8
CASSLVLGSVAVTDTQYF
TGTGCCAGCAGCTTAGTTCTAGGGTCCGTGGCAGTCACGGATACGCAGTATTTT
>TRBJ2-7|-|TRBD1|TRBV29-1
CSVGWDSETYEQYF
TGCAGCGTTGGGTGGGACAGCGAAACGTACGAGCAGTACTTC
>TRBJ2-5|few|TRBD2|TRBV5-4
CASSFGTSEWETQYF
TGTGCCAGCAGCTTCGGGACTAGCGAATGGGAGACCCAGTACTTC
>TRBJ2-3|few|TRBD2|TRBV29-1
CSVAHSGRITDTQYF
TGCAGCGTCGCCCATAGCGGGAGGATCACAGATACGCAGTATTTT
>TRBJ2-2|many|-|TRBV29-1
CSVVPTPTGELFF
TGCAGCGTTGTTCCGACTCCCACCGGGGAGCTGTTTTTT
>TRBJ2-1|-|TRBD2|TRBV5-1
CASSLALAGGRNEQFF
TGCGCCAGCAGCTTGGCCCTAGCGGGAGGTCGGAATGAGCAGTTCTTC
>TRBJ2-3|few|TRBD2|TRBV29-1
CSADPSRMASGSDTQYF
TGCAGCGCCGACCCCTCGAGGATGGCTAGCGGATCAGATACGCAGTATTTT
>TRBJ1-5|few|-|TRBV28
CATDRGGLGQPQHF
TGTGCCACTGACCGGGGAGGGCTAGGACAGCCCCAGCATTTT
>TRBJ2-1|-|TRBD2|TRBV6-1
CASSSWVGLPPNNEQFF
TGTGCCAGCAGCTCCTGGGTGGGACTACCCCCAAACAATGAGCAGTTCTTC
>TRBJ2-5|few|-|TRBV25-1
CASTLKGLWETQYF
TGTGCCAGCACTCTCAAGGGGCTTTGGGAGACCCAGTACTTC
>TRBJ2-3|-|TRBD1|TRBV7-2
CASRAGTGRTDTQYF
TGTGCCAGCAGAGCCGGGACAGGGAGGACAGATACGCAGTATTTT
>TRBJ2-1|few|TRBD2|TRBV6-2/TRBV6-3
CASRASGGSHNEQFF
TGTGCCAGCAGAGCTAGCGGCGGGAGCCACAATGAGCAGTTCTTC
>TRBJ2-2|-|-|TRBV7-9
CASSPPGGRAGELFF
TGTGCCAGCAGCCCCCCCGGAGGCCGGGCCGGGGAGCTGTTTTTT
>TRBJ2-2|few|-|TRBV6-4
CASSPDGETNTGELFF
TGTGCCAGCAGTCCGGACGGGGAAACGAACACCGGGGAGCTGTTTTTT
>TRBJ2-3|few|TRBD2|TRBV5-6
CASSFGAGAVTDTQYF
TGTGCCAGCAGCTTTGGAGCGGGAGCAGTAACAGATACGCAGTATTTT
>TRBJ1-5|-|-|TRBV7-8
CASNLGGGHQPQHF
TGTGCCAGCAACCTGGGAGGAGGTCATCAGCCCCAGCATTTT
>TRBJ2-5|-|-|TRBV5-1
CASSLEGVGETQYF
TGCGCCAGCAGCTTGGAGGGGGTAGGGGAGACCCAGTACTTC